Below are 26 T cell receptor beta chains sequenced from a single sample in a study of blood T cell repertoires in COVID-19 (dated by TCRdb to between 2020 and 2021). The method was the immunoSEQ multiplex PCR assay. In its TCRdb copy, this immuneACCESS table keeps in-frame sequences only and misses some clones. Where compared with another copy, unresolved V genes explain less than half of these, and the others have no known cause. For this sample there are around 450,000 clones; around 89% appear just once. The biggest ten clones account for around 4.5% of the sample. The sequenced material came from peripheral blood. These receptors came from a woman aged 30 to 39 with acute or convalescent COVID-19.

The chain uses TRBV10-3 and TRBJ2-2; D remains unclear. This CDR3 contains 15 residues. Trimming pared 5 bases from V and 0 bases from J, leaving 10 bases between. Germline CDR1 is ENHRY and CDR2 is SYGVKD. Here the CDR3 DNA reads TGTGCCATCAGTCGAACATCGACGAACACCGGGGAGCTGTTTTTT. This encodes CAISRTSTNTGELFF.

This clone was observed once. This sample includes further DNA sequences coding for the same CDR3. This rearrangement joins TRBV5-4 to TRBJ1-4; 7 bases fit TRBD1. V lost 4 bases, J lost 5 bases, and 5 bases stayed unmatched. The CDR3 runs 14 residues. Per the germline V gene, CDR1 is SGHNT and CDR2 is YYREEE (reference sequence). CDR3 amino acids: CASSPGQRNEKLFF. CDR3 bases: TGTGCCAGCAGCCCGGGACAGCGCAATGAAAAACTGTTTTTT.

The chain uses TRBV2 and TRBJ2-3, with a possible D match to TRBD1 (5 bases). This CDR3 has 14 residues. The V and J ends lost 1 base and 1 base respectively, with 6 bases between them. The germline V gene encodes CDR1 SNHLY and CDR2 FYNNEI. CDR3 sequence: CASSEVGGTDTQYF. For the CDR3, the DNA is TGTGCCAGCAGTGAAGTAGGGGGCACAGATACGCAGTATTTT.

The chain couples TRBV25-1 to TRBJ2-1; tentative D call: TRBD2 (6 bases). The CDR3 runs to 14 residues. Germline V CDR1 and CDR2: MGHDK, SYGVNS. V lost 6 bases, J lost 9 bases, and 18 bases lay in between. The CDR3 loop is CASRTLGVGGEQFF. CDR3 bases: TGTGCCAGCAGAACCTTGGGTGTGGGGGGTGAGCAGTTCTTC.

V usage is TRBV5-6 and J usage is TRBJ2-1; the D is unclear. Germline V gives CDR1 SGHDT, CDR2 YYEEEE. The germline V and J ends were trimmed by 3 bases and 4 bases, with 2 bases remaining between them. CDR3 length equals 11 residues. The CDR3 sequence is CASSSYNEQFF. The CDR3 DNA follows: TGTGCCAGCAGCTCGTACAATGAGCAGTTCTTC. The full variable domain, completed using reference TRBV5-6 and TRBJ2-1, is DAGVTQSPTHLIKTRGQQVTLRCSPKSGHDTVSWYQQALGQGPQFIFQYYEEEERQRGNFPDRFSGHQFPNYSSELNVNALLLGDSALYLCASSSYNEQFFGPGTRLTVL.

In DNA, the CDR3 is TGCAGCGTTGTTGAGGGGGTCGAGCAGTACTTC. This codes for CSVVEGVEQYF. The chain carries TRBV29-1 and TRBJ2-7; possible D gene TRBD1, 6 bases. This CDR3 is built from 11 residues. Trimming pared 4 bases from V and 6 bases from J, leaving 10 bases between. The germline V gene encodes CDR1 SQVTM and CDR2 ANQGSEA.

This chain connects TRBV6-5 to TRBJ2-5; 8 positions match TRBD1. The length of the CDR3 is 14 residues. V shed 5 bases, J shed 5 bases, and the junction held 7 bases outside the gene matches. Germline assignment: CDR1 MNHEY and CDR2 SVGAGI. The CDR3 region is CASSQLDRVETQYF. Here the CDR3 DNA reads TGTGCCAGCAGTCAGCTGGACAGGGTGGAGACCCAGTACTTC.

V is TRBV5-5 and J is TRBJ1-2, with D tentatively TRBD1 (5 bases). Germline assignment: CDR1 SGHKS and CDR2 YYEKEE (reference sequence). This CDR3 comprises 14 residues. Between the trimmed V and J ends, which lost 0 bases and 10 bases, there was a span of 16 bases. CDR3 loop: CASSLGSGGIDYTF. DNA of the CDR3: TGTGCCAGCAGCTTGGGGTCCGGGGGAATTGACTACACCTTC.

This clone was seen a single time. This chain uses TRBV2 with TRBJ1-2, with TRBD1 matching 8 bases. CDR3 length: 13 residues. With V trimmed by 6 bases and J by 4 bases, 4 bases remained unmatched. In germline, CDR1 is SNHLY, CDR2 FYNNEI. The CDR3 here is CASSDRGGYGYTF. The CDR3 DNA follows: TGTGCCAGCAGCGACAGGGGAGGCTATGGCTACACCTTC.

The CDR3: CASSTGTGDFYGYTF. CDR3 DNA: TGTGCCAGCAGCACCGGGACAGGGGATTTCTATGGCTACACCTTC. The chain joins TRBV5-6 to TRBJ1-2; 10 bases map to TRBD1. V shed 4 bases and J 4 bases; nucleotides not matched to a gene: 7. The CDR3 is 15 amino acids. Germline V gives CDR1 SGHDT, CDR2 YYEEEE.

The chain recombines TRBV19 with TRBJ1-5; 10 bases match TRBD1. This CDR3 is built from 14 residues. V shed 6 bases, J shed 8 bases, and the junction held 7 bases outside the gene matches. Germline loops: CDR1 LNHDA, CDR2 SQIVND (reference sequence). The CDR3 here is CASRSGQGSKPQHF. In DNA, the CDR3 is TGTGCCAGTAGATCGGGACAGGGGAGCAAGCCCCAGCATTTT. The complete variable domain, with remaining parts taken from reference TRBV19 and TRBJ1-5, reads DGGITQSPKYLFRKEGQNVTLSCEQNLNHDAMYWYRQDPGQGLRLIYYSQIVNDFQKGDIAEGYSVSREKKESFPLTVTSAQKNPTAFYLCASRSGQGSKPQHFGDGTRLSIL.

The rearrangement links TRBV12-3 or TRBV12-4 to TRBJ2-5, with 7 bases aligning to TRBD1. This CDR3 comprises 13 residues. The V segment lost 5 bases and the J segment 5 bases; nucleotides outside the gene matches: 5. The CDR3 protein is CASSKGAGETQYF. The CDR3 DNA sequence: TGTGCCAGCAGTAAGGGGGCTGGTGAGACCCAGTACTTC.

The chain recombines TRBV7-9 with TRBJ2-1, with D possibly TRBD1 on 5 matching bases. The V and J ends lost 4 bases and 3 bases respectively, with 10 bases between them. CDR3 length equals 14 residues. CDR1 is SEHNR and CDR2 is FQNEAQ in the germline V gene (reference sequence). The DNA for the CDR3 is TGTGCCAGCAGCTCTCCAGGGTTCTACAATGAGCAGTTCTTC. It yields the protein CASSSPGFYNEQFF.

The chain uses TRBV11-2 and TRBJ1-2, with D hard to call. Germline lookup yields CDR1 SGHAT and CDR2 FQNNGV. This CDR3 has 14 residues. V lost 7 bases to trimming and J lost 2 bases, with 14 bases between them. The CDR3 is CASTRTAGNYGYTF. The CDR3 DNA follows: TGTGCCAGCACCCGAACGGCCGGGAACTATGGCTACACCTTC. The full variable domain, with the rest looked up from reference TRBV11-2 and TRBJ1-2, is EAGVAQSPRYKIIEKRQSVAFWCNPISGHATLYWYQQILGQGPKLLIQFQNNGVVDDSQLPKDRFSAERLKGVDSTLKIQPAKLEDSAVYLCASTRTAGNYGYTFGSGTRLTVV.

V is TRBV6-7 and J is TRBJ2-7; D call uncertain. TRBV6-7 is treated as an ORF (open reading frame) with a function not yet certain. CDR3 size: 14 residues. Trimming cost V 0 bases and J 1 base, with 7 bases left between them. The chain's CDR3 is CASSYSNLSYEQYF. Written as DNA, the CDR3 is TGTGCCAGCAGTTACTCAAACCTATCCTACGAGCAGTACTTC.

The V and J genes are TRBV4-1 and TRBJ1-5; unclear D gene. Germline CDR1 reads MGHRA; CDR2 reads YSYEKL. Trimming shortened V by 0 bases and J by 0 bases, and 12 bases separated the two germline ends. This CDR3 has 17 amino acids. In DNA form, the CDR3 reads TGCGCCAGCAGCCAAGAGATCGCGGACTATAGCAATCAGCCCCAGCATTTT. Amino acid sequence: CASSQEIADYSNQPQHF.

The V gene is TRBV5-1, the J gene TRBJ2-1; 9 bases map to TRBD2. J lost 9 bases, V lost 3 bases, and 13 bases had no gene match. The CDR3 runs 16 residues. The germline CDR1 and CDR2 sequences are SGHRS and YFSETQ. CDR3 nucleotide sequence: TGCGCCAGCAGCTCCCTGGGTGCGGGGGGGCCCGGTGAGCAGTTCTTC. This gives the protein CASSSLGAGGPGEQFF.

The chain combines TRBV12-3 or TRBV12-4 with TRBJ1-3; D remains ambiguous. Trimming left V 6 bases short and J 4 bases short, with 7 bases between. The CDR3 loop spans 12 amino acids. CDR3 protein: CASRIQGNTIYF. The DNA of the CDR3 is TGTGCCAGCAGAATCCAAGGAAACACCATATATTTT.

DNA for the CDR3: TGTGCCAGCAGCCCACAACCGGGACTAGGGAAGACCCAGTACTTC. This translates into CASSPQPGLGKTQYF. The rearrangement links TRBV11-2 to TRBJ2-5; 8 bases align to TRBD2. Germline assignment: CDR1 SGHAT and CDR2 FQNNGV. The trim removed 5 bases at V and 6 bases at J, leaving 11 bases unmatched. The CDR3 runs to 15 residues. Drawing the rest from reference TRBV11-2 and TRBJ2-5, the complete variable domain is EAGVAQSPRYKIIEKRQSVAFWCNPISGHATLYWYQQILGQGPKLLIQFQNNGVVDDSQLPKDRFSAERLKGVDSTLKIQPAKLEDSAVYLCASSPQPGLGKTQYFGPGTRLLVL.

This clone appeared once. The genes are TRBV5-1 and TRBJ2-5; D is ambiguous. The CDR3 spans 14 residues. The V gene lost 0 bases and the J gene lost 4 bases, with 10 bases spanning the gap. Germline CDR1 reads SGHRS; CDR2 reads YFSETQ. Written as DNA, the CDR3 is TGCGCCAGCAGCTTGGCCCCGGAGCGAGAGACCCAGTACTTC. The encoded protein is CASSLAPERETQYF.

This sequence joins TRBV6-5 and TRBJ1-6; a possible D gene is TRBD1 (5 bases). The length of the CDR3 is 14 residues. Germline V lookup: CDR1 MNHEY, CDR2 SVGAGI. Trimming stripped 6 bases from V and 8 bases from J, with 14 bases between. CDR3 residues: CASRGILGDSPLHF. CDR3 bases: TGTGCCAGCAGGGGCATTTTAGGGGATTCACCCCTCCACTTT.

V is TRBV2 and J is TRBJ2-5, with TRBD2 matching over 9 bases. There are 15 residues in the CDR3. CDR1 and CDR2 (germline): SNHLY, FYNNEI. V shed 0 bases and J 8 bases; nucleotides not matched to a gene: 7. In DNA, the CDR3 is TGTGCCAGCAGTGAAGCGCTCCGAGCGGGGGGCACCCAGTACTTC. It yields the protein CASSEALRAGGTQYF.

This rearrangement joins TRBV5-4 to TRBJ1-6; 9 nucleotides match TRBD1. CDR1 is SGHNT and CDR2 is YYREEE in the germline V gene (reference sequence). J was trimmed by 9 bases and V by 0 bases; bases with no gene match: 4. CDR3 size: 15 residues. This chain's CDR3 is CASSLGDRVGSPLHF. In DNA form, the CDR3 reads TGTGCCAGCAGCTTGGGGGACAGGGTGGGTTCACCCCTCCACTTT.

The chain has TRBV4-1 and TRBJ2-3; a possible D gene is TRBD2 (5 bases). The V gene lost 2 bases and the J gene lost 0 bases, with 12 bases spanning the gap. Germline CDR1 MGHRA, CDR2 YSYEKL. The length of the CDR3 is 16 residues. CDR3 nucleotide sequence: TGCGCCAGCAGCCAAACGATAGGACTTAGCACAGATACGCAGTATTTT. Its translation is CASSQTIGLSTDTQYF.

This clone was detected only once. This sequence joins TRBV12-3 or TRBV12-4 and TRBJ1-2, with D hard to call. This CDR3 region has 12 residues. The germline V and J ends were trimmed by 5 bases and 8 bases, with 12 bases remaining between them. In nucleotides, the CDR3 is TGTGCCAGCAGTCTTTGGACTTCCGGCTACACCTTC. It translates to CASSLWTSGYTF.

This chain uses TRBV12-3 or TRBV12-4 with TRBJ1-5; D unclear. Deletions cut 6 bases from V and 5 bases from J, with 11 bases between. The CDR3 totals 13 residues. The chain's CDR3 is CASSPLPHQPQHF. As DNA, the CDR3 is TGTGCCAGCAGCCCTCTACCACATCAGCCCCAGCATTTT.